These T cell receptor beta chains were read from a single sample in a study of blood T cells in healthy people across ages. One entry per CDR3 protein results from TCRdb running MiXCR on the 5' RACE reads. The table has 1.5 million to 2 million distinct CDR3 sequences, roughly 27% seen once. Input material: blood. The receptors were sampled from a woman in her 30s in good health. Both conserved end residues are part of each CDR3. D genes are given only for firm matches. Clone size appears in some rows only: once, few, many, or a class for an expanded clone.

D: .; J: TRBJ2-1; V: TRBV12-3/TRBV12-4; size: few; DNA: TGTGCCAGCAGTTTATTCGGTGGGGACGGCCAGGGGCAGTTCTTC; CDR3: CASSLFGGDGQGQFF
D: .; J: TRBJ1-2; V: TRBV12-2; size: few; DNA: TGCGCAAGTCTACCTCCCCCAGGGCCCCATGGCTACACCTTC; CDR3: CASLPPPGPHGYTF
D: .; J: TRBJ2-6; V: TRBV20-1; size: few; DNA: TGCAGTGCCTACCGGCGGCTAAAAAACGACTCTGGGGCCAACGCCCTGACTTTC; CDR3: CSAYRRLKNDSGANALTF
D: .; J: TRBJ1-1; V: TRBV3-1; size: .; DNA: TGTGCCAGCAGCCACCTACAAGGACTGAACACTGAAGCTTTCTTT; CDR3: CASSHLQGLNTEAFF
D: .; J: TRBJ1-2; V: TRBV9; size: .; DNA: TGTGCCAGCAGTTCGCCGACAATCCGAAATTATGACTACACCTTC; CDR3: CASSSPTIRNYDYTF
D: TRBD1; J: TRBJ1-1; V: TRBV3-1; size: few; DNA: TGTGCCAGCACCCGACAGGGAAGCACTGAAACTTTCTTT; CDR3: CASTRQGSTETFF
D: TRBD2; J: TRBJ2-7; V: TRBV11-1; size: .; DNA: TGTGCCAGCAGCTCTAGCGGGAACCACAATGAGCAGTACTTC; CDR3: CASSSSGNHNEQYF
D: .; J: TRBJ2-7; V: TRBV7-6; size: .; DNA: TGTGCCAGCAGCCACCTGGCAGACGAGCAGTACTTC; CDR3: CASSHLADEQYF
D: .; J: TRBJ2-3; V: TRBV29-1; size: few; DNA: TGCAGCGTTCTTACAGGGAGCACAGATACGCAGTATTTT; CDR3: CSVLTGSTDTQYF
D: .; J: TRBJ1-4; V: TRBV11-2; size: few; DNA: TGTGCCAGCAGCTTAATGAGGGGACAAGGGACTAATGAAAAACTGTTTTTT; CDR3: CASSLMRGQGTNEKLFF
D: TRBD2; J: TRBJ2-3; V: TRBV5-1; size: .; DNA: TGCGCCAGCAGCATCGGCCCCATGGGGAGCGGGGGAACAGATACGCAGTATTTT; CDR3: CASSIGPMGSGGTDTQYF
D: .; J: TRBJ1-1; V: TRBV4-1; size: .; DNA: TGCGCCAGCAGCCAAGGACAGCTTATTACTGAAGCTTTCTTT; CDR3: CASSQGQLITEAFF
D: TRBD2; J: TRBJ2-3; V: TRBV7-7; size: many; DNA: TGTGCCAGCAGCGGGCTGGGACTAGCGGGCCCCCCAGATACGCAGTATTTT; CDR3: CASSGLGLAGPPDTQYF
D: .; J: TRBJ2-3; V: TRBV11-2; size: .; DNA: TGTGCCAGCAGATCTCAGATTGGGGGGAGGTCAGATACGCAGTATTTT; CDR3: CASRSQIGGRSDTQYF
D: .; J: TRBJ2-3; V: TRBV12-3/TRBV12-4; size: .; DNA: TGTGCCAGCACCACGGGACCGGGACACACTAGCACAGATACGGAGTATTTT; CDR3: CASTTGPGHTSTDTEYF
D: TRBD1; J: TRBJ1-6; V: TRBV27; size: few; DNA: TGTGCCAGCAGTGGGGACAGGGGGGCGAGAGGCTATAATTCACCCCTCCACTTT; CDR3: CASSGDRGARGYNSPLHF
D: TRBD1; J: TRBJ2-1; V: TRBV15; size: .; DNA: TGTGCCACCAGCCACCGGGACAGGGAATACAATGAGCAGTTCTTC; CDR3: CATSHRDREYNEQFF
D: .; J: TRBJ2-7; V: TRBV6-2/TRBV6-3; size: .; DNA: TGTGCCAGCACCTACGACCCACAGGGTTACTACGAGCAGTACTTC; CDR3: CASTYDPQGYYEQYF
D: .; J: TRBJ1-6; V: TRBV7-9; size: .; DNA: TGTGCCAGCAGCCCTGAAGGACGGACCCATAATTCACCCCTCCACTTT; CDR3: CASSPEGRTHNSPLHF
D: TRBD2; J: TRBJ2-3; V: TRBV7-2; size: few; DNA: TGTGCCAGCAGCTTACGGTACGCGGGGGTGCCAGATACGCAGTATTTT; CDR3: CASSLRYAGVPDTQYF
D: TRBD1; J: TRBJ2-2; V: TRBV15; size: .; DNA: TGTGCCACCAGCAGAGTGGGACAGGGAAACACCGGGGAGCTGTTTTTT; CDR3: CATSRVGQGNTGELFF
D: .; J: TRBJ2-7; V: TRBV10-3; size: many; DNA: TGTGCCATCAGTGAGTCGAGTCGGGGAGAGCAGTACTTC; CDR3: CAISESSRGEQYF
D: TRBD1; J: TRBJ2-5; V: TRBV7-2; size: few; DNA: TGTGCCAGCAGCTCCTTAACAGGGGGCGAGACCCAGTACTTC; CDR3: CASSSLTGGETQYF
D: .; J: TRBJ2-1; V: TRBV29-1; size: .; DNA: TGCAGCGTTGCTAACCCAGGGGTTTCCCAGTTCTTC; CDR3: CSVANPGVSQFF
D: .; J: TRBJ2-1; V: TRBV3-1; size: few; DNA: TGTGCCAGCAGCCCCTGGACCGGCAATGAGCAGTTCTTC; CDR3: CASSPWTGNEQFF
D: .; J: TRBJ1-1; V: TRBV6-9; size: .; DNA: TGTGCCAGCAGTGAGAAATCGCCCGGAGGCGCCACTGAAGCTTTCTTT; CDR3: CASSEKSPGGATEAFF
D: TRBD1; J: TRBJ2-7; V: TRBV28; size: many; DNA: TGTGCCAGCAGTCCGCCGACAGGGCCCTGCGAGCAGTACTTC; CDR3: CASSPPTGPCEQYF
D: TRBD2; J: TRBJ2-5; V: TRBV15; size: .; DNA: TGTGCCACCAGCAGACTTACGGGGGGGGCCAATGAGCAGTACTTC; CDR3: CATSRLTGGANEQYF
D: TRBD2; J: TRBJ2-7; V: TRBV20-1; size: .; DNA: TGCAGTGCCGGACTAGCCGCCACCTACGAGCAGTACTTC; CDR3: CSAGLAATYEQYF
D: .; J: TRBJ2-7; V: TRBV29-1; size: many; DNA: TGCAGCGTTGAAGTCCCAGGTTCCTACGAGCAGTACTTC; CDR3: CSVEVPGSYEQYF
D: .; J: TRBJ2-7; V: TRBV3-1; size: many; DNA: TGTGCCAGCAGCCATGGAGGGGCTCTGTACTTC; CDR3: CASSHGGALYF
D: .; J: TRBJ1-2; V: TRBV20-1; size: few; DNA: TGCAGTGCTAGCTTACTTGGAGGTTCCAACTATGGCTACACCTTC; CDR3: CSASLLGGSNYGYTF
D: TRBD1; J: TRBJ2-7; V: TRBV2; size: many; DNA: TGTGCCAGCAGGGAGACAGGGGGCTCCTACGAGCAGTACTTC; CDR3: CASRETGGSYEQYF
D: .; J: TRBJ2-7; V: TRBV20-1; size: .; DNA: TGCAGTGCTAGAAGGGGCCTGGACGAGCAGTACTTC; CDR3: CSARRGLDEQYF
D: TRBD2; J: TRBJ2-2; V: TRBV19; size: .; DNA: TGTGCCAGTAGTACTACCGGGACTACATTATTCACCGGGGAGCTGTTTTTT; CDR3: CASSTTGTTLFTGELFF
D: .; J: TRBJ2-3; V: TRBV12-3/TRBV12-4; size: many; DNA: TGTGCCAGCAGGGGTGGCGCAGATACGCAGTATTTT; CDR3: CASRGGADTQYF
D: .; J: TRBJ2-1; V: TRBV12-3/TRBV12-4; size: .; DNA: TGTGCCAGCAGTTTACCTCAGGGGAACAATGAGCAGGTCTTC; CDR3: CASSLPQGNNEQVF
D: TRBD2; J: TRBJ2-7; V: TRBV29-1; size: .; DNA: TGCAGCGTCGATCTAGCGGGAGAGGGGTACGAGCAGTACTTC; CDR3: CSVDLAGEGYEQYF
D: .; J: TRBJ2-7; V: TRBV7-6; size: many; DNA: TGTGCCAGCAGCTTAGGCCGCACGGCGGACTACGAGCAGTACTTC; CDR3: CASSLGRTADYEQYF
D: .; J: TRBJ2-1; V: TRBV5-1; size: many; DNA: TGCGCCAGCAGAGTCGGGGAGGATGGTGAGCAGTTCTTC; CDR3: CASRVGEDGEQFF
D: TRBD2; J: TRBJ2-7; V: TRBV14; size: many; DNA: TGTGCCAGCAGCCAGGGGGAGGGAAGGGTATCCTACGAGCAGTACTTC; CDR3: CASSQGEGRVSYEQYF
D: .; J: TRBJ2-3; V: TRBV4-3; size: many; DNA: TGCGCCAGCAGCCAAGATGGAGGCACAGATACGCAGTATTTT; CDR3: CASSQDGGTDTQYF
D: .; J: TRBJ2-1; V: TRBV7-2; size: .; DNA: TGTGCCAGCAGCTTAGCCAGGGACGGGTTCAACAATGAGCAGTTCTTC; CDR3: CASSLARDGFNNEQFF
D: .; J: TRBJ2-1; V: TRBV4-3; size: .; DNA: TGCGCCAGCAGCCAAGATACGGGTCCCTTGGGGAATGAGCAGTTCTTC; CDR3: CASSQDTGPLGNEQFF
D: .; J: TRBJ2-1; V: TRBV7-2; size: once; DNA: TGTGCCAGCAGCTTAAGGCAGTGCAATGAGCAGTTCTTC; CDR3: CASSLRQCNEQFF
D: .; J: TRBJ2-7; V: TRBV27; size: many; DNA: TGTGCCAGCAGTTTATCCGGGACGAACACGATTTCCTACGAGCAGTACTTC; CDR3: CASSLSGTNTISYEQYF
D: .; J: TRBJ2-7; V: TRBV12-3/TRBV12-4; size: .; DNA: TGTGCCAGCAGCAGCCGGGCCCCTCCCCTGGACGAGCAGTACTTC; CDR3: CASSSRAPPLDEQYF
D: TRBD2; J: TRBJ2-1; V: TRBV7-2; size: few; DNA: TGTGCCAGCCATACTAGCGGCTCGGACAATGAGCAGTTCTTC; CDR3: CASHTSGSDNEQFF
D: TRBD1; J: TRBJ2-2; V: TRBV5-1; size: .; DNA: TGCGCCAGCAGCCCTCGGACAGGGGACAACACCGGGGAGCTGTTTTTT; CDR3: CASSPRTGDNTGELFF
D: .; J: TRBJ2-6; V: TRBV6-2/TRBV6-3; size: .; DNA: TGTGCCAGCAATAGGGGCACTGGGGCCAACGTCCTGACTTTC; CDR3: CASNRGTGANVLTF
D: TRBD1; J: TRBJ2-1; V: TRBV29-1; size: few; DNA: TGCAGCGTCGCTAGGGGGGACAGGGGCCGTCTCCTCTACAATGAGCAGTTCTTC; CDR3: CSVARGDRGRLLYNEQFF
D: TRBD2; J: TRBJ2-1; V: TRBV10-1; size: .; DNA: TGCGCCAGCAGTGAGCCTAGCGGGAGGGCGGGTGAGCAGTTCTTC; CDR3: CASSEPSGRAGEQFF
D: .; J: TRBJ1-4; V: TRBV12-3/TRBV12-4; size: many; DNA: TGTGCCAGCAGTCGCAGGGGATCTAATGAAAAACTGTTTTTT; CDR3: CASSRRGSNEKLFF
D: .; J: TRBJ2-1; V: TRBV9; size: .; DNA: TGTGCCAGCAGCGCCCGGACAGGGGGAACTAGCGGGAGAGGTAATGAGCAGTTCTTC; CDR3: CASSARTGGTSGRGNEQFF
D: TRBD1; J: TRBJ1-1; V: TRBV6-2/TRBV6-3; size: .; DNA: TGTGCCAGCAGACAGAACAGGGGGCGCGAAGCTTTCTTT; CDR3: CASRQNRGREAFF
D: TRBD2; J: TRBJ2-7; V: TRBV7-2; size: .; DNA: TGTGCCAGCAGCTTCAGCCTAGCGGGAGTCCCTCACGAGCAGTACTTC; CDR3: CASSFSLAGVPHEQYF
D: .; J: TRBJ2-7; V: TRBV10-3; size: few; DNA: TGTGCCATTCGGGGTTACCACTACGAGCAGTACTTC; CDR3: CAIRGYHYEQYF
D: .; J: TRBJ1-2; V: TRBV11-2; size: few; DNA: TGTGCCATCTACGCCGGTAGCTACACCTTC; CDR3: CAIYAGSYTF
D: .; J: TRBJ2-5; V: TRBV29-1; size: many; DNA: TGCAGCGGCGCGTTGACATTTCAAGAGACCCAGTACTTC; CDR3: CSGALTFQETQYF